The subject of this entry is one T cell receptor (beta chain). The target antigen is unknown. Tumor tissue was taken before any definitive surgery or chemotherapy was given. Germline CDR1 and CDR2: SEHNR and FQNEAQ (reference sequence). The CDR3 runs 14 residues. The V and J ends lost 5 bases and 0 bases respectively, with 7 bases between them. The assay was immunoSEQ multiplex PCR, and TCRdb's table has in-frame clones only and misses some. The top ten hold roughly 18% of the sample, which has fewer than 4,500 clones, approximately 77% seen once. These data originate in a study of high-grade serous ovarian cancer treatment subgroups. Study findings and constraints: Same-patient tumor repertoires overlapped at roughly 0.095 to 0.8; different patients barely overlapped.

Sequencing was done on a sample of tumor tissue. The TCR sequence derives from a human donor with high-grade serous ovarian cancer. The rearrangement links TRBV7-9 to TRBJ1-4, with D unresolved. The CDR3 is CASSRLATNEKLFF. The CDR3 DNA is TGTGCCAGCAGCCGACTTGCAACTAATGAAAAACTGTTTTTT.